The entry below describes one TCR beta chain. Original handling: It was from reference gene primer amplification that nucleated cell counts were estimated. The data were produced by immunoSEQ multiplex PCR, yet TCRdb's version contains in-frame clones alone and is incomplete. V and J calls and clone size are those listed in that table; D and trimming were worked out from the DNA. Of fewer than 200,000 clones listed, about four fifths were seen once; the top ten hold approximately 7.3%. The CDR3 extends over 15 amino acids. CDR1 and CDR2 from the germline V gene are LNHNV and YYDKDF (reference sequence). V was clipped by 8 bases and J by 7 bases; unmatched bases: 13. The data belong to a study of blood T cell repertoires in COVID-19. Study-level background: Material from acute and convalescent COVID-19 was sourced from the United States, Italy and Spain. In each case, the material was cDNA or gDNA derived from T cells, B-cell-depleted T cells, or PBMCs.

This clonotype was sampled from a human donor in a cohort sampled during active COVID-19. V gene TRBV15 combines with J gene TRBJ1-1; 10 nucleotides match TRBD1. Source material: peripheral blood. CDR3 nucleotides: TGTGCCACCCGACATTCTGGGACAGGGGCGCTTGAAGCTTTCTTT. The encoded protein is CATRHSGTGALEAFF.